This TCR beta chain was recovered during a study of PD-1 blockade in classical Hodgkin lymphoma. Using immunoSEQ multiplex PCR, the repertoire was profiled, and TCRdb retains in-frame clones only, with some absent. The data hold 55,000 to 80,000 clones, with about 91% observed a single time. Concerning this clone: Its antigen is unidentified.

Study-wide results and limits: The CD4+ diversity rise by C4D1 was clearest in complete responders.

All the patients suffered relapse after autologous stem cell transplantation, and brentuximab vedotin exposure differed. Sequenced here: peripheral blood mononuclear cells (PBMCs), sampled at baseline. The clonotype originates from a human donor with classical Hodgkin lymphoma.

CDR3 nucleotides: TGTGCCAGCAGCCAAGATCGGGGGTGGGAAGCTTTCTTT. Translating gives CASSQDRGWEAFF. The J gene is TRBJ1-1, the V gene TRBV4-2, with D possibly matching TRBD1 (5 bases). With 0 bases removed from V and 8 bases from J, the gap between germline ends came to 10 bases. CDR3 length: 13 amino acids. Germline-derived CDR1 and CDR2 are LGHNA and YNFKEQ.